Sequencing of this T cell receptor beta chain was carried out in a study of somatic mutations in cytotoxic T cells in rheumatoid arthritis. Some clones are missing from TCRdb's copy, which holds only in-frame ones; the method was immunoSEQ multiplex PCR. The table shows 1,500 or so clones, with 87% occurring only once. CDR1 LGHNA and CDR2 YNFKEQ come from the germline V gene. The CDR3 sequence is 14 residues long. The V and J ends lost 3 bases and 6 bases, in that order; junction bases with no gene match: 5. This clone appeared a single time. The chain carries TRBV4-2 and TRBJ2-3; 8 bases are a match to TRBD2. The sequencing sample was made of CD8+ T cells sorted from blood. The clonotype comes from a woman between 70 and 85 years old with rheumatoid arthritis. The CDR3 spells CASSQAGGPDTQYF. CDR3 DNA sequence: TGTGCCAGCAGCCAGGCGGGGGGCCCGGATACGCAGTATTTT.